This T cell receptor (beta chain) was observed in a study of cytomegalovirus exposure and HLA in healthy donors. Germline values: CDR1 GTSNPN, CDR2 SVGIG (reference sequence). The V end lost 4 bases, the J end lost 5 bases, and 5 bases lay between the germline ends. The CDR3 extends over 10 amino acids. 60 Vbeta and 13 Jbeta primers were used in PCR. The method was immunoSEQ multiplex PCR; TCRdb's version includes in-frame clones alone and lacks a portion of them. The top ten hold approximately 1.3% of the sample, which has 150,000 to 200,000 clones, 70% to 80% seen once. This receptor was identified in a man younger than 35 in good health and CMV-seronegative. This chain links TRBV30 with TRBJ1-2; no reliable D call. The sample comprised PBMCs. The CDR3 sequence: CAWNYYGYTF. CDR3 nucleotides: TGTGCCTGGAATTATTATGGCTACACCTTC.